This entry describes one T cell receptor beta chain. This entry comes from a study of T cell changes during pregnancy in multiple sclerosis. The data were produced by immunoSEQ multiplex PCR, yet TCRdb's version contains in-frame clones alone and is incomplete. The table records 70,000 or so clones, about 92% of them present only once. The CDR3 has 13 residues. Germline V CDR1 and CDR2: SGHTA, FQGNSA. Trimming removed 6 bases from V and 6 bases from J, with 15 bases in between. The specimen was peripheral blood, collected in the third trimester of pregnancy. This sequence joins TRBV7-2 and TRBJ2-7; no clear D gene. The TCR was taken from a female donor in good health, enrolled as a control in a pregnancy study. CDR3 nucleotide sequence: TGTGCCAGCAGTCAGAATGTTCGCGGCGAGCAGTACTTC. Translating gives CASSQNVRGEQYF. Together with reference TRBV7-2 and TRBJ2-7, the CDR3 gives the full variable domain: GAGVSQSPSNKVTEKGKDVELRCDPISGHTALYWYRQSLGQGLEFLIYFQGNSAPDKSGLPSDRFSAERTGGSVSTLTIQRTQQEDSAVYLCASSQNVRGEQYFGPGTRLTVT.